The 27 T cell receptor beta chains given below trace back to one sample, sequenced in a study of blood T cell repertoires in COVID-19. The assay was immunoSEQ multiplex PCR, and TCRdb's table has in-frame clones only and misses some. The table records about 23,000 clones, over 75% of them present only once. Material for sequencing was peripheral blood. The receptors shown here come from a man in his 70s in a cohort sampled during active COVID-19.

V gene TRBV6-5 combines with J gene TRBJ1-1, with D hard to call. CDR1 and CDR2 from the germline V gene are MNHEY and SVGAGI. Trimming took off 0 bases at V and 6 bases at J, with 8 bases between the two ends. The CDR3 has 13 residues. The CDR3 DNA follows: TGTGCCAGCAGTTACTCGGAGGGAGCTGAAGCTTTCTTT. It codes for CASSYSEGAEAFF.

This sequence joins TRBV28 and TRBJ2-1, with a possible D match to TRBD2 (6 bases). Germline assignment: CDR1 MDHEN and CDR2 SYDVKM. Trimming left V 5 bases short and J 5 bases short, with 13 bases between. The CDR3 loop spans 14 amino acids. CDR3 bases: TGTGCCAGCAGTCCCAGCCTAGCGAACAATGAGCAGTTCTTC. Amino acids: CASSPSLANNEQFF.

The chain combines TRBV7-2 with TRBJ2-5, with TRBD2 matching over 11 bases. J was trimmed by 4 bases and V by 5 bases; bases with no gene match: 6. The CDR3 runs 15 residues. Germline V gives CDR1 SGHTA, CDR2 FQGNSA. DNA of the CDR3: TGTGCCAGCAGCGGTAGCGGGAGGGCCCGAGAGACCCAGTACTTC. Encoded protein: CASSGSGRARETQYF.

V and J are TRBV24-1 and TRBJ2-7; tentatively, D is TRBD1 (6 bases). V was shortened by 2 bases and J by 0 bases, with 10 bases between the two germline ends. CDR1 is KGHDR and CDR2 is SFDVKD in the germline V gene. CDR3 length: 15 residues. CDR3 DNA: TGTGCCACCAGTGATTCGACAGGCTACTCCTACGAGCAGTACTTC. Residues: CATSDSTGYSYEQYF.

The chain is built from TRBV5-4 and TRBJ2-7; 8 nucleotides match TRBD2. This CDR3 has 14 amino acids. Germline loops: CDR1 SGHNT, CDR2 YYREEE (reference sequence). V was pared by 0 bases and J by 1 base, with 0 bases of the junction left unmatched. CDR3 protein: CASSLAGGSYEQYF. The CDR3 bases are TGTGCCAGCAGCTTGGCGGGAGGGTCCTACGAGCAGTACTTC. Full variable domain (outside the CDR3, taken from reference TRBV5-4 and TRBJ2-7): ETGVTQSPTHLIKTRGQQVTLRCSSQSGHNTVSWYQQALGQGPQFIFQYYREEENGRGNFPPRFSGLQFPNYSSELNVNALELDDSALYLCASSLAGGSYEQYFGPGTRLTVT.

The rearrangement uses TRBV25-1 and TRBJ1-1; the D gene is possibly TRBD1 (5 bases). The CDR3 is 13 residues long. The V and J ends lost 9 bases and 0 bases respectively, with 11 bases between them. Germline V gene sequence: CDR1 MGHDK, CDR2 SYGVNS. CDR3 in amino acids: CASDRGLNTEAFF. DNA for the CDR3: TGTGCCAGTGATAGGGGTTTGAACACTGAAGCTTTCTTT.

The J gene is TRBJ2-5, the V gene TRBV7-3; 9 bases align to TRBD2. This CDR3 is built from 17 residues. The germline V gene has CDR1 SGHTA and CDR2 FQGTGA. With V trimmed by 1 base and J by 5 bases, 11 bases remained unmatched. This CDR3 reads CASSLRGSGSHGETQYF. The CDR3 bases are TGTGCCAGCAGCTTAAGGGGTAGCGGGAGCCACGGGGAGACCCAGTACTTC.

The CDR3 DNA sequence: TGTGCCAGCAGTGACGTCCTAGCGGGAATGTCCTCCTACGAGCAGTACTTC. As protein: CASSDVLAGMSSYEQYF. V and J are TRBV6-1 and TRBJ2-7, with 9 positions matching TRBD2. The CDR3 extends over 17 amino acids. Per germline, CDR1 MNHNS and CDR2 SASEGT. J lost 0 bases, V lost 3 bases, and 9 bases had no gene match.

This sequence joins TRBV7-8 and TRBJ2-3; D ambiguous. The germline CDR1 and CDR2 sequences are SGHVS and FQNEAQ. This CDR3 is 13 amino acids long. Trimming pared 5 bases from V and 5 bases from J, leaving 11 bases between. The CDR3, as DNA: TGTGCCAGCAGCACATACAGAAGAGATACGCAGTATTTT. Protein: CASSTYRRDTQYF.

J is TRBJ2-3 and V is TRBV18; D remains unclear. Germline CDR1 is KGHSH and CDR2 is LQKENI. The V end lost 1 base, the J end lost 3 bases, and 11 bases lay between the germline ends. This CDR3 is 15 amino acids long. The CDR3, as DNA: TGTGCCAGCTCACCACTGTTAAGGAGTACAGATACGCAGTATTTT. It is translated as CASSPLLRSTDTQYF.

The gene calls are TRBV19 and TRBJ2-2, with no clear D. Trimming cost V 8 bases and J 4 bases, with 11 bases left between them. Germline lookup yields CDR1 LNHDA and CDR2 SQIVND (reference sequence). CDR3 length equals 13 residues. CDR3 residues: CASAYYRTGELFF. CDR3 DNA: TGTGCCAGTGCTTACTACCGCACCGGGGAGCTGTTTTTT.

The CDR3 loop reads CASNGGNSRQPQHF. The CDR3, as DNA: TGTGCCAGCAATGGGGGCAATTCGAGACAGCCCCAGCATTTT. The chain has TRBV6-5 and TRBJ1-5, with D tentatively TRBD1 (6 bases). V was cut by 7 bases and J by 7 bases, with 17 bases left in between. The CDR3 extends over 14 amino acids. CDR1 MNHEY and CDR2 SVGAGI come from the germline V gene.

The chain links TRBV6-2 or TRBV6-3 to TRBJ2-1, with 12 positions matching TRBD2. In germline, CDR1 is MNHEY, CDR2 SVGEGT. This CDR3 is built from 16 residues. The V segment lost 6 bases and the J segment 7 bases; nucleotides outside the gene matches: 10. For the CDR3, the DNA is TGTGCCAGCAGCCCCGTTCCTAGCGGGAGGGGAAATGAGCAGTTCTTC. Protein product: CASSPVPSGRGNEQFF.

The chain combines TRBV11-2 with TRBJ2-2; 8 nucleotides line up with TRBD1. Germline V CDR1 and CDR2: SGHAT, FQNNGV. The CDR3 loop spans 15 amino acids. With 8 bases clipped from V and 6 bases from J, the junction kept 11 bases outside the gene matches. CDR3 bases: TGTGCCAGCTCAAAAGGGCAGGGGGCCCCCGGGGAGCTGTTTTTT. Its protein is CASSKGQGAPGELFF.

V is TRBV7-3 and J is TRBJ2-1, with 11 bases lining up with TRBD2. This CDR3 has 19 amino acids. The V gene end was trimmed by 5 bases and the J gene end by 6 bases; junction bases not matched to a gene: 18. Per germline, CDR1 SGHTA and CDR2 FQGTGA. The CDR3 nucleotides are TGTGCCAGCAGCAGAACCGGGACTAGCGGAGCCAGTCGAGGCAATGAGCAGTTCTTC. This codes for CASSRTGTSGASRGNEQFF. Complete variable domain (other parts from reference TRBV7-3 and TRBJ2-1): GAGVSQTPSNKVTEKGKYVELRCDPISGHTALYWYRQSLGQGPEFLIYFQGTGAADDSGLPNDRFFAVRPEGSVSTLKIQRTERGDSAVYLCASSRTGTSGASRGNEQFFGPGTRLTVL.

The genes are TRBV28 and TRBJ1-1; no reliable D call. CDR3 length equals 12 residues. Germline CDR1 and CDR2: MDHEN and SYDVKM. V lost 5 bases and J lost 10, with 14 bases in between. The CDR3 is CASSPRVERAFF. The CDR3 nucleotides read TGTGCCAGCAGTCCCCGAGTGGAGAGAGCTTTCTTT.

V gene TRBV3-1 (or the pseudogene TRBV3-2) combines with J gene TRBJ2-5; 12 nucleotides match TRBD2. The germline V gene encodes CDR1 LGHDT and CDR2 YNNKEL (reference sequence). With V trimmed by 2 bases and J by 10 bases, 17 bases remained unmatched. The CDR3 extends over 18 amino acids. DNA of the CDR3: TGTGCCAGCAGCCAAAAATTCTTCAAGGCTAGCGGGAGGGCCTTCCAGTACTTC. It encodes CASSQKFFKASGRAFQYF.

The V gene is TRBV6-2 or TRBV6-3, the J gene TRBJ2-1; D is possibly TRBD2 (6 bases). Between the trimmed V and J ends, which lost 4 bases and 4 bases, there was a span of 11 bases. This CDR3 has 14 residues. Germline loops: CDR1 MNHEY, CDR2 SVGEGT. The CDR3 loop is CASSSPGEYNEQFF. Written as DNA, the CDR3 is TGTGCCAGCAGTTCTCCGGGAGAATACAATGAGCAGTTCTTC.

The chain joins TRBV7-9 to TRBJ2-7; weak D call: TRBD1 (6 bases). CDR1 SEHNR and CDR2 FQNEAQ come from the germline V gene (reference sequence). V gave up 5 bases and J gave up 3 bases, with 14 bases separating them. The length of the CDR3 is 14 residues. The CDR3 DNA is TGTGCCAGCAGCCGAGGGGGTACGTACTACGAGCAGTACTTC. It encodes CASSRGGTYYEQYF.

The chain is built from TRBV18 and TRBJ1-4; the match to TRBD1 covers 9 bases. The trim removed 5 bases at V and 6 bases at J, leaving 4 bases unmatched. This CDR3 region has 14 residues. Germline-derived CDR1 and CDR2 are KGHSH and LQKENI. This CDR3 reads CASSSGQGHEKLFF. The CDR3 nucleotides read TGTGCCAGCTCATCGGGACAGGGTCATGAAAAACTGTTTTTT.

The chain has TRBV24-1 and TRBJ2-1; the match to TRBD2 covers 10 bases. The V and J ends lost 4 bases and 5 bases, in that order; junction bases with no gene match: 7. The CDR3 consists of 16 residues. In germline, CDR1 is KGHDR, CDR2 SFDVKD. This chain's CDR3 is CATSDLTSGIDNEQFF. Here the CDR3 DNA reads TGTGCCACCAGTGACCTTACTAGCGGGATCGACAATGAGCAGTTCTTC.

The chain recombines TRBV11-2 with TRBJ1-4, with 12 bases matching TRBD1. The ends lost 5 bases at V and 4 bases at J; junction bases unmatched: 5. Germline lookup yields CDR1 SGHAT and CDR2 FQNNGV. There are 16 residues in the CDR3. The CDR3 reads CASSTGQGAGNEKLFF. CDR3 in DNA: TGTGCCAGCAGCACGGGACAGGGGGCTGGTAATGAAAAACTGTTTTTT.

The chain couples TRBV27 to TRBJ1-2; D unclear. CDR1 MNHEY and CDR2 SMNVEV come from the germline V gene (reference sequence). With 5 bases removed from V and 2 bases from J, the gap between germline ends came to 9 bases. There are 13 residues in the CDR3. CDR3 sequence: CASSRSRNYGYTF. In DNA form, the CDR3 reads TGTGCCAGCAGTCGCTCTAGGAACTATGGCTACACCTTC.

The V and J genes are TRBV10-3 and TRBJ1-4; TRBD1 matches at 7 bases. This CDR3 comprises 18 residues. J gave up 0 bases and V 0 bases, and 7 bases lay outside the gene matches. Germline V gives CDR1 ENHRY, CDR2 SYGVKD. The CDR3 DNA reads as TGTGCCATCAGTGAGTCCGCAGGGGGAGTCCCAACTAATGAAAAACTGTTTTTT. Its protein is CAISESAGGVPTNEKLFF.

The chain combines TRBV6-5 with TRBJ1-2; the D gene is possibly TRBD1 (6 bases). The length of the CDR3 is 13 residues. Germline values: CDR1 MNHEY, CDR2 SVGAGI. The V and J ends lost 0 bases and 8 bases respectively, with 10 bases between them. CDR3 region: CASSYSGGRGYTF. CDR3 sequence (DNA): TGTGCCAGCAGTTACTCAGGGGGTCGCGGCTACACCTTC.

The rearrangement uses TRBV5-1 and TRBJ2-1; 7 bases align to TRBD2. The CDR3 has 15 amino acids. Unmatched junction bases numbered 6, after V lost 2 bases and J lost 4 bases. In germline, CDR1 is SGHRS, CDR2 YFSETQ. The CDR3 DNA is TGCGCCAGCAGCTTAGGTGGGACTACTTACAATGAGCAGTTCTTC. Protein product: CASSLGGTTYNEQFF.

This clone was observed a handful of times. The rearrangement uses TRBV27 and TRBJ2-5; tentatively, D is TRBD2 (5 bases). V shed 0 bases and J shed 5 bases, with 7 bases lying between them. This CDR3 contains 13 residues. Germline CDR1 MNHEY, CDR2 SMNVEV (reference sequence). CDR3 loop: CASSLSRRETQYF. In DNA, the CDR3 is TGTGCCAGCAGTTTATCAAGGAGGGAGACCCAGTACTTC.